These 2 T cell receptor beta chains came from one sample sequenced in a study of control samples from healthy donors and cancer patients. Libraries were prepared by immunoSEQ multiplex PCR; TCRdb keeps only in-frame clonotypes and omits some of them. The table records over 150,000 clones, nearly 96% of them present only once. The source material was blood. The receptor source for this set is a woman aged 30 to 39 in good health.

The chain combines TRBV6-4 with TRBJ2-2; 7 bases map to TRBD1. The CDR3 loop spans 14 amino acids. With 5 bases clipped from V and 4 bases from J, the junction kept 4 bases outside the gene matches. Germline V CDR1 and CDR2: MRHNA, SNTAGT. Here the CDR3 reads CASSTGATTGELFF. DNA of the CDR3: TGTGCCAGCAGTACAGGGGCGACCACCGGGGAGCTGTTTTTT.

This chain links TRBV2 with TRBJ2-3; D is undetermined. V lost 1 base, J lost 2 bases, and 10 bases lay in between. The CDR3 has 15 residues. Germline loops: CDR1 SNHLY, CDR2 FYNNEI. The CDR3 reads CASSEGLFNTDTQYF. CDR3 sequence (DNA): TGTGCCAGCAGTGAAGGGCTATTTAACACAGATACGCAGTATTTT.